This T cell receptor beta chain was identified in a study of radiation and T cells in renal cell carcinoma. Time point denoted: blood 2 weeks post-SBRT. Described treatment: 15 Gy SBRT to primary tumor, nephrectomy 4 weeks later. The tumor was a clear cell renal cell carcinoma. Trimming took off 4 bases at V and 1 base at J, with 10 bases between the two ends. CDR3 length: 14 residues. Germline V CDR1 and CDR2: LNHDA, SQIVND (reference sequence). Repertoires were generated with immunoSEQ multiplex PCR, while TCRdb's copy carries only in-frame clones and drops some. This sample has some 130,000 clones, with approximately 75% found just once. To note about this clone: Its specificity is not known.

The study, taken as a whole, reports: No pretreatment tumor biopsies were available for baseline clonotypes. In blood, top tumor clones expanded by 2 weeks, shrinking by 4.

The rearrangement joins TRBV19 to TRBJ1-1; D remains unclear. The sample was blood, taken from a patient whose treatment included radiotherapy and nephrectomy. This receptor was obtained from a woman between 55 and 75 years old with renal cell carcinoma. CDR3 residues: CASSTYGENTEAFF. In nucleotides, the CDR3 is TGTGCCAGTAGTACCTATGGGGAGAACACTGAAGCTTTCTTT.